Following are 5 T cell receptor beta chains from one sample sequenced in a study of CD8 T cells in Susac syndrome. Random-hexamer reverse transcription was applied to roughly 0.5 to 1 ug RNA. TCRdb passed the immunoSEQ multiplex PCR reads through MiXCR, listing each CDR3 protein once. This table holds about 150,000 distinct CDR3 sequences, approximately 93% found once. What was sequenced was CD8+ T cells from PBMCs. The receptor set was obtained from a human donor with multiple sclerosis.

This rearrangement joins TRBV7-8 to TRBJ2-2; 10 bases fit TRBD1. CDR1 is SGHVS and CDR2 is FQNEAQ in the germline V gene. This CDR3 contains 15 residues. V lost 7 bases, J lost 3 bases, and 5 bases stayed unmatched. This chain's CDR3 is CASTSGQGDTGELFF. CDR3 bases: TGTGCCAGCACCTCCGGACAGGGGGACACCGGGGAGCTGTTTTTT.

The CDR3 loop is CATSDLRYGEQYF. In nucleotides, the CDR3 is TGTGCCACCAGTGATTTGAGGTATGGCGAGCAGTACTTC. The chain carries TRBV24-1 and TRBJ2-7; no firm D call. CDR3 size: 13 residues. Germline CDR1 is KGHDR and CDR2 is SFDVKD. V was clipped by 0 bases and J by 6 bases, with 8 bases between them.

V gene TRBV18 combines with J gene TRBJ2-7, with TRBD2 matching 10 bases. The junction had 7 bases not matched to a gene; V was cut back by 6 bases and J by 2 bases. Per the germline V gene, CDR1 is KGHSH and CDR2 is LQKENI. This CDR3 has 15 amino acids. In DNA, the CDR3 is TGTGCCAGCTCCCCGACTAGCGGGCGACCCTACGAGCAGTACTTC. Translated, it gives CASSPTSGRPYEQYF.

V gene TRBV6-2 or TRBV6-3 combines with J gene TRBJ1-6, with D possibly TRBD1 on 5 matching bases. CDR3 length: 14 residues. The V end was cut by 5 bases, the J end by 6 bases, with 11 bases between. From germline, CDR1 is MNHEY and CDR2 SVGEGT. Here the CDR3 DNA reads TGTGCCAGCAGTACGGGACTGATTAATTCACCCCTCCACTTT. This codes for CASSTGLINSPLHF.

This chain links TRBV4-1 with TRBJ1-4; D call uncertain. The CDR3 contains 15 residues. Trimming removed 3 bases at V and 0 bases at J, with 8 bases between. CDR1 MGHRA and CDR2 YSYEKL come from the germline V gene. CDR3 sequence (DNA): TGCGCCAGCAGCCACTACAGCGCAACTAATGAAAAACTGTTTTTT. Translating it yields CASSHYSATNEKLFF.